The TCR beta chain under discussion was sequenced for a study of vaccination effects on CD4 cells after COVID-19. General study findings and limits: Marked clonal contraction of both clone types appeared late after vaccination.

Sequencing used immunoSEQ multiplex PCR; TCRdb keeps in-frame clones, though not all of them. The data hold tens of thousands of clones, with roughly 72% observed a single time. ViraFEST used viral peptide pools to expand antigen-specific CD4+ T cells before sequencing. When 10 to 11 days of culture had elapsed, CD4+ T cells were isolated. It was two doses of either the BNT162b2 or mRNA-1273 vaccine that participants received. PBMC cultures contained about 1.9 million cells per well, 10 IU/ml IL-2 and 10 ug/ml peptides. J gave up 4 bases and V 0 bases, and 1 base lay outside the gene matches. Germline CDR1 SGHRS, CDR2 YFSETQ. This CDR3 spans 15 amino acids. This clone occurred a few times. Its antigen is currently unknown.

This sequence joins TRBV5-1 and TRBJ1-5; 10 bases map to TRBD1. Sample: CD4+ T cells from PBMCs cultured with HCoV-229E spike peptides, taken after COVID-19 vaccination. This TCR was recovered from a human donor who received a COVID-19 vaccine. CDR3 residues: CASSLGTGGNQPQHF. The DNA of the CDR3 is TGCGCCAGCAGCTTGGGGACAGGGGGGAATCAGCCCCAGCATTTT.